This is a list of T cell receptor beta chains from one sample in a study of early T cells in non-severe SARS-CoV-2 infection. TCRdb recomputed calls from the 5' RACE reads with MiXCR, one row per CDR3 protein. Among approximately 28,000 distinct CDR3 sequences, 5.1% were seen once, and the ten largest hold 4%. Sequencing used whole blood. The source is an adult who was a healthcare worker with PCR-confirmed SARS-CoV-2 infection or an uninfected control (not recorded which). CDR3s include the opening cysteine and the closing phenylalanine or tryptophan. D genes are given only for firm matches. Not all rows give a size; the values are once, few, many and, for expanded clones, a class.

cdr3_nt cdr3_aa j_call d_call v_call clone_size
TGTGCCAGCAGTTTAATGGGGGGAGGACAGCCCCAGCATTTT CASSLMGGGQPQHF TRBJ1-5 - TRBV12-3/TRBV12-4 many
TGTGCCAGCAGTGCAGGGATGAACACTGAAGCTTTCTTT CASSAGMNTEAFF TRBJ1-1 - TRBV25-1 -
TGTGCCAGCAGCCTGGACAGGCCTCCTAACTATGGCTACACCTTC CASSLDRPPNYGYTF TRBJ1-2 TRBD1 TRBV5-5 many
TGTGCCAGCAGCCTGACGGGACAGGGGGCAGGCGAAAAACTGTTTTTT CASSLTGQGAGEKLFF TRBJ1-4 TRBD1 TRBV4-2 medium-sized
TGCGCCAGCAGCCAAGATTCCGGCGCCTACGAGCAGTACTTC CASSQDSGAYEQYF TRBJ2-7 - TRBV4-3 many
TGTGCCAGCAGCCAAGCCTCGGGCGGAGATACGCAGTATTTT CASSQASGGDTQYF TRBJ2-3 - TRBV4-2 few
TGTGCCAGCAGCTTAAACCAGTTCACTGAAGCTTTCTTT CASSLNQFTEAFF TRBJ1-1 - TRBV11-2 many
TGTGCCAGCAGTTACTCCTTCGGGCTCAATCAGCCCCAGCATTTT CASSYSFGLNQPQHF TRBJ1-5 - TRBV6-2/TRBV6-3 many
TGTGCCAGCAGCTTAACGGGGGCGGCTTCTGAAAACACCATATATTTT CASSLTGAASENTIYF TRBJ1-3 - TRBV7-8 many
TGTGCCAGCAGTTCGGGGACTAGTCGTACCGAAGCTTTCTTT CASSSGTSRTEAFF TRBJ1-1 - TRBV6-1 many
TGTGCCAGCAGTTTACAGGGGTCTGGGGCCAACGTCCTGACTTTC CASSLQGSGANVLTF TRBJ2-6 - TRBV12-3/TRBV12-4 few
TGTGCCATCAGTGGCGGTGGGGGATCCTACAATGAGCAGTTCTTC CAISGGGGSYNEQFF TRBJ2-1 - TRBV10-3 many
TGTGCCAGCAGTTTAGGGGGGGATACCGGGGAGCTGTTTTTT CASSLGGDTGELFF TRBJ2-2 - TRBV12-3/TRBV12-4 -
TGCAGCGTTCGGCTCCTCACCGGGGAGCTGTTTTTT CSVRLLTGELFF TRBJ2-2 - TRBV29-1 -